One TCR beta chain is described in this entry. What it binds is not known. The germline V gene encodes CDR1 ENHRY and CDR2 SYGVKD. Trimming took off 0 bases at V and 0 bases at J, with 18 bases between the two ends. This CDR3 has 19 residues. This entry comes from a study of graft-versus-host responses after intestinal transplantation. General study findings and limits: High graft-versus-host to host-versus-graft clonal ratios were seen in allografts of patients with graft-donor T cell macrochimerism.

The repertoire was sequenced with immunoSEQ multiplex PCR; TCRdb's copy has only in-frame clones and lacks some. The repertoire holds over 9,000 clones, with roughly 88% as singletons. The chain joins TRBV10-3 to TRBJ2-4, with D unresolved. The material sequenced was PBMCs, taken about 250 days after intestinal transplant. This clonotype originated in a human patient who received an intestinal transplant, so some T cells may come from the graft donor. The CDR3 sequence is CAISESTRNLHEAKNIQYF. The CDR3 DNA follows: TGTGCCATCAGTGAGTCGACCCGGAACCTACACGAAGCCAAAAACATTCAGTACTTC.